This note documents a single TCR beta chain sequence. Its specificity is unknown. TCRdb derives one entry per CDR3 protein from the 5' RACE reads, leaving out DNA. The sample has 550,000 to 600,000 distinct CDR3 sequences. This CDR3 is 15 amino acids long. Germline values: CDR1 MNHEY, CDR2 SVGAGI. These data belong to a study of T cells expressing NK-cell markers. As for the study in general: Seven donors tested HCMV-seropositive and one tested seronegative among the eight sequenced.

Study-level findings and limits: Five to seven of the donors carried dominant NKG2C+ clonotypes that took up about 1.0-8% of their CD8+ T cells.

This sequence joins TRBV6-5 and TRBJ1-5; TCRdb lists TRBD1, though no DNA is available to test this call. Material for sequencing was blood T cells: a sorted CD56 or NKG2C T cell subset, CD4+ or CD8+ T cells, or bulk PBMC T cells (not recorded which). This clonotype originated in a man aged 18 to 35 in good health. The CDR3 loop reads CASSYSQGWNQPQHF.